Presented here are 24 T cell receptor beta chains from one specimen sequenced in a study. Using its own MiXCR run on the 5' RACE reads, TCRdb lists one record per CDR3 protein. The sample includes about 1,300 distinct CDR3 sequences, about 7% of them seen just once. Source material: central memory T cells from blood PBMCs. Subset here: central memory CD4+ T cells. The receptors originated from a male donor with HIV.

This clonotype qualifies as large. The V gene is TRBV20-1, the J gene TRBJ2-5; tentatively, D is TRBD1 (6 bases). Looked up from germline, CDR1 is DFQATT and CDR2 is SNEGSKA (reference sequence). The CDR3 extends over 13 amino acids. Trimming took off 4 bases at V and 0 bases at J, with 9 bases between the two ends. The CDR3 reads CSATGTNQETQYF. CDR3 nucleotides: TGCAGTGCTACCGGGACAAACCAAGAGACCCAGTACTTC.

With regard to this clonotype: This may arise from a read error, as a much more abundant clone is one base away. The chain recombines TRBV14 with TRBJ2-1; TRBD2 aligns across 8 bases. There are 13 residues in the CDR3. V was clipped by 4 bases and J by 10 bases; unmatched bases: 6. CDR1 is SGHDN, CDR2 FVKESK, per germline. This chain's CDR3 is CASSRQRGGEQFF. CDR3 nucleotides: TGTGCCAGCAGCCGCCAACGGGGGGGCGAGCAGTTCTTC. Full variable domain (rest looked up from reference TRBV14 and TRBJ2-1): EAGVTQFPSHSVIEKGQTVTLRCDPISGHDNLYWYRRVMGKEIKFLLHFVKESKQDESGMPNNRFLAERTGGTYSTLKVQPAELEDSGVYFCASSRQRGGEQFFGPGTRLTVL.

This clonotype was seen only a few times. This chain joins TRBV6-2 or TRBV6-3 and TRBJ1-5; TRBD1 might be the D (6 bases). V lost 8 bases and J 3 bases, leaving 8 bases between the germline ends. CDR1 and CDR2 (germline): MNHEY, SVGEGT. This CDR3 has 12 residues. The CDR3 nucleotides are TGTGCCAGCGGGGACACCAATCAGCCCCAGCATTTT. Translated, it gives CASGDTNQPQHF.

Sample share makes this clonotype large. The rearrangement links TRBV4-2 to TRBJ2-1, with 11 bases lining up with TRBD2. Trimming cost V 8 bases and J 6 bases; bases outside gene matches: 12. CDR1 is LGHNA, CDR2 YNFKEQ, per germline. CDR3 length: 16 residues. CDR3 in amino acids: CASRALAGGSANEQFF. The CDR3 bases are TGTGCCAGCCGGGCCCTAGCGGGAGGTTCGGCCAATGAGCAGTTCTTC.

This clonotype is medium-sized within its sample. The gene calls are TRBV30 and TRBJ1-2; D ambiguous. This CDR3 spans 13 amino acids. V was trimmed by 2 bases and J by 1 base, leaving 8 bases between them. In germline, CDR1 is GTSNPN, CDR2 SVGIG (reference sequence). The CDR3 sequence is CAWSRPVNYGYTF. CDR3 DNA: TGTGCCTGGAGTCGGCCAGTTAACTATGGCTACACCTTC.

This clonotype was counted between two and nine times. V usage is TRBV10-1 and J usage is TRBJ2-1, with 11 bases fitting TRBD2. Per the germline V gene, CDR1 is WNHNN and CDR2 is SYGVQD (reference sequence). The CDR3 runs to 15 residues. Trimming took 0 bases from V and 9 from J; bases not matched to a gene: 4. The CDR3 DNA reads as TGCGCCAGCAGTGAGTCACTAGCGGGAGCGGTTGAGCAGTTCTTC. Protein product: CASSESLAGAVEQFF.

This clonotype was seen once. Just one base apart from a much larger clone, this may be a read error. The V gene is TRBV7-6, the J gene TRBJ2-1; no reliable D call. The CDR3 runs to 12 residues. Deletions cut 5 bases from V and 14 bases from J, with 16 bases between. Germline lookup yields CDR1 SGHVS and CDR2 FNYEAQ. CDR3 in DNA: TGTGCCAGCAGCGACCCCGCAGGCGAGAAGTTCTTC. Translation: CASSDPAGEKFF.

The chain is built from TRBV30 and TRBJ1-3, with TRBD1 matching 7 bases. The V segment lost 0 bases and the J segment 3 bases; nucleotides outside the gene matches: 2. The CDR3 runs to 14 residues. Germline V gives CDR1 GTSNPN, CDR2 SVGIG (reference sequence). CDR3 protein: CAWSVPGGGNTIYF. In DNA form, the CDR3 reads TGTGCCTGGAGTGTACCAGGGGGTGGAAACACCATATATTTT.

This clonotype came up a few times. This sequence joins TRBV12-3 or TRBV12-4 and TRBJ2-1; maybe TRBD2 (5 bases). The CDR3 runs 12 residues. Between the trimmed V and J ends, which lost 5 bases and 5 bases, there was a span of 7 bases. In DNA form, the CDR3 reads TGTGCCAGCAGTCCGAGGGACAATGAGCAGTTCTTC. It is translated as CASSPRDNEQFF.

This chain uses TRBV6-1 with TRBJ1-2, with no clear D. Germline V gene sequence: CDR1 MNHNS, CDR2 SASEGT. V was pared by 8 bases and J by 1 base, with 8 bases between. The CDR3 length is 12 residues. The CDR3 loop is CASGDFNYGYTF. The CDR3 DNA follows: TGTGCCAGCGGAGATTTTAACTATGGCTACACCTTC.

By share of the sample, this clonotype is medium-sized. The rearrangement links TRBV6-5 to TRBJ1-1, with unresolved D. V gave up 5 bases and J gave up 0 bases, with 4 bases separating them. The CDR3 length is 12 residues. Germline CDR1 MNHEY, CDR2 SVGAGI. CDR3 amino acids: CASSQMNTEAFF. Here the CDR3 DNA reads TGTGCCAGCAGTCAAATGAACACTGAAGCTTTCTTT.

This clonotype counts as medium-sized. The J gene is TRBJ1-3, the V gene TRBV6-6; no definite D call. Germline CDR1 and CDR2: MNHNY and SVGAGI (reference sequence). The CDR3 runs to 14 residues. Trimming pared 4 bases from V and 2 bases from J, leaving 9 bases between. CDR3 sequence (DNA): TGTGCCAGCAGTTGGGGAGGGACTGGAAACACCATATATTTT. Translating it yields CASSWGGTGNTIYF.

The chain combines TRBV7-2 with TRBJ2-2; D uncertain. CDR3 length equals 14 residues. V lost 3 bases to trimming and J lost 5 bases, with 10 bases between them. From germline, CDR1 is SGHTA and CDR2 FQGNSA. CDR3 amino acids: CASSFSTGTGELFF. The CDR3 DNA reads as TGTGCCAGCAGCTTTTCTACCGGAACCGGGGAGCTGTTTTTT.

The chain recombines TRBV20-1 with TRBJ2-3; TRBD2 matches 8 bases. The CDR3 covers 16 residues. V dropped 5 bases and J dropped 1; count of bases not matched to a gene: 11. The V gene's germline CDR1 is DFQATT and CDR2 SNEGSKA (reference sequence). This chain's CDR3 is CSAGDSGTSRTDTQYF. CDR3 sequence (DNA): TGCAGTGCTGGCGATAGCGGGACCAGCCGCACAGATACGCAGTATTTT.

This clonotype was counted between two and nine times. The chain employs TRBV7-2 and TRBJ1-6; D may be TRBD1 (5 bases). CDR1 and CDR2 from the germline V gene are SGHTA and FQGNSA. The CDR3 runs to 15 residues. Trimming removed 1 base from V and 9 bases from J, with 13 bases in between. The CDR3 coding sequence is TGTGCCAGCAGCTTAGGCTCGGGGGTTGGTTCACCCCTCCACTTT. It specifies CASSLGSGVGSPLHF.

This clonotype rates as medium-sized. V usage is TRBV15 and J usage is TRBJ1-4, with D tentatively TRBD1 (6 bases). V was clipped by 1 base and J by 8 bases, with 11 bases between them. This CDR3 is built from 14 residues. From germline, CDR1 is LNHNV and CDR2 YYDKDF (reference sequence). CDR3 amino acids: CATSRGGGNEKLFF. CDR3 coding DNA: TGTGCCACCAGCAGAGGAGGGGGGAACGAAAAACTGTTTTTT.

By sample fraction, this clonotype is medium-sized. This chain joins TRBV5-1 and TRBJ2-1; D might be TRBD2 (6 bases). The CDR3 has 15 residues. Germline V gives CDR1 SGHRS, CDR2 YFSETQ. V was shortened by 0 bases and J by 5 bases, with 12 bases between the two germline ends. The CDR3 loop is CASSLAEVADNEQFF. The CDR3 DNA reads TGCGCCAGCAGCTTGGCCGAAGTAGCGGACAATGAGCAGTTCTTC.

The chain employs TRBV28 and TRBJ2-6, with D perhaps assigned TRBD1 or TRBD2 (5 bases each). Germline lookup yields CDR1 MDHEN and CDR2 SYDVKM. The CDR3 totals 18 residues. The V and J ends lost 8 bases and 0 bases respectively, with 20 bases between them. The DNA for the CDR3 is TGTGCCAGCTCGACTTGGGGGAGCCCCAGCTCTGGGGCCAACGTCCTGACTTTC. Encoded protein: CASSTWGSPSSGANVLTF.

This clonotype rates as large (0.1 to 1%). CDR3 region: CASSPQGLANYGYTF. The CDR3 coding sequence is TGTGCCAGCAGCCCACAGGGACTAGCTAACTATGGCTACACCTTC. The chain links TRBV7-9 to TRBJ1-2; a weak D match, TRBD1 (6 bases). V dropped 5 bases and J dropped 0 bases, with 13 bases sitting between them. Germline CDR1 SEHNR, CDR2 FQNEAQ (reference sequence). The length of the CDR3 is 15 residues.

This clonotype is medium-sized. The rearrangement links TRBV7-9 to TRBJ2-5, with D perhaps being TRBD1 or TRBD2 (5 bases each). V dropped 8 bases and J dropped 9 bases, with 16 bases sitting between them. The CDR3 sequence is 12 residues long. Per germline, CDR1 SEHNR and CDR2 FQNEAQ (reference sequence). The CDR3 spells CASWDDGKAQYF. The CDR3, as DNA: TGTGCCAGCTGGGACGACGGTAAGGCCCAGTACTTC.

The V call is TRBV13, the J call TRBJ1-2, with D unresolved. The germline CDR1 and CDR2 sequences are PRHDT and FYEKMQ (reference sequence). The ends were cut back, 7 bases at V and 8 bases at J, with 17 bases in the middle. The CDR3 totals 13 residues. The CDR3 sequence is CASTFPRIGGYTF. CDR3 sequence (DNA): TGTGCCAGCACCTTCCCCCGAATCGGCGGCTACACCTTC.

This clonotype is large (0.1 to 1%) by share. This rearrangement joins TRBV6-5 to TRBJ2-7; 9 positions match TRBD2. The germline gives CDR1 MNHEY, CDR2 SVGAGI. CDR3 length: 15 amino acids. With 2 bases clipped from V and 2 bases from J, the junction kept 4 bases outside the gene matches. The CDR3 coding sequence is TGTGCCAGCAGTTACATGCCTAGCGGGGCCTACGAGCAGTACTTC. This sequence encodes CASSYMPSGAYEQYF.

With regard to this clonotype: Relative to the germline gene, one junction end is altered; a read error may explain this. The DNA of the CDR3 is TGTGCTAGCAGCATAACGACTAGCGGGGAGACCCAGTACTTC. Encoded protein: CASSITTSGETQYF. The J gene is TRBJ2-5, the V gene TRBV7-7; 10 nucleotides line up with TRBD2. The CDR3 consists of 14 residues. Germline assignment: CDR1 SSHAT and CDR2 FNYEAQ (reference sequence).

The V and J genes are TRBV10-1 and TRBJ1-1, with D perhaps matching TRBD1 (6 bases). CDR3 length equals 18 residues. The germline gives CDR1 WNHNN, CDR2 SYGVQD (reference sequence). V shed 2 bases and J shed 3 bases, with 22 bases lying between them. CDR3 region: CASSEREGGLLWDTEAFF. The CDR3 DNA sequence: TGCGCCAGCAGTGAGAGGGAGGGGGGGCTCCTATGGGACACTGAAGCTTTCTTT.